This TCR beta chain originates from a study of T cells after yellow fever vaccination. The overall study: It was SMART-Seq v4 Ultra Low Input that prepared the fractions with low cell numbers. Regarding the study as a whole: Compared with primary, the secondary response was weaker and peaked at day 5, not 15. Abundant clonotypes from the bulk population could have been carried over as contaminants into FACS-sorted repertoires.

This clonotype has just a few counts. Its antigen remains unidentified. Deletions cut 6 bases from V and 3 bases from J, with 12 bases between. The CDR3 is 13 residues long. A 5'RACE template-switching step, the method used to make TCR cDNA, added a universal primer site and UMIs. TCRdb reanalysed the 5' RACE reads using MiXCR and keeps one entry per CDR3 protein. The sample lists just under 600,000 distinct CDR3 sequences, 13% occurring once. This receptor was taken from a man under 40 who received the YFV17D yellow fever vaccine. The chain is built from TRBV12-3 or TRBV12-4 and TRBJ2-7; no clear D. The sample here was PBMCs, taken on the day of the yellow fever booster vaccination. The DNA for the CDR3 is TGTGCCAGCAGCCCCCCCAGACGCTACGAGCAGTACTTC. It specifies CASSPPRRYEQYF.